The rows below give T cell receptor beta chains drawn from one sample of a study of shared clonotypes between healthy human individuals. Sequencing used immunoSEQ multiplex PCR; TCRdb keeps in-frame clones, though not all of them. This sample has approximately 1,500,000 clones, with approximately 97% found just once. Sequencing was done on a sample of naive CD4+ T cells sorted from blood. The receptor set was obtained from a man younger than 40 in good health. Both conserved end residues are part of each CDR3. A D gene is named only where the DNA matches it firmly. The size field is filled for only some rows; it gives once, few, many or a size class.

>TRBD2|NA|TRBV6-1|TRBJ2-1
CASSATSGVYNEQFF
TGTGCCAGCAGTGCCACTAGCGGGGTATACAATGAGCAGTTCTTC
>NA|NA|TRBV15|TRBJ2-2
CATSRAGNTGELFF
TGTGCCACCAGCAGAGCCGGGAACACCGGGGAGCTGTTTTTT
>NA|NA|TRBV7-2|TRBJ1-4
CASSNGPGGNEKLFF
TGTGCCAGCAGCAACGGACCGGGAGGGAATGAAAAACTGTTTTTT
>TRBD1|NA|TRBV6-1|TRBJ2-7
CATGTGTYEQYF
TGTGCCACAGGGACAGGAACCTACGAGCAGTACTTC
>TRBD2|NA|TRBV5-1|TRBJ2-5
CASSLTSGVETQYF
TGCGCCAGCAGCCTAACTAGCGGAGTAGAGACCCAGTACTTC
>NA|NA|TRBV18|TRBJ2-3
CASSQSSSGTTDTQYF
TGTGCCAGCTCACAATCGTCATCCGGAACCACAGATACGCAGTATTTT
>NA|NA|TRBV6-8|TRBJ2-3
CASSYPTESTDTQYF
TGTGCCAGCAGTTACCCGACAGAAAGCACAGATACGCAGTATTTT
>NA|once|TRBV7-2|TRBJ1-2
CASSLDTNYGYTF
TGTGCCAGCAGCTTGGACACTAACTATGGCTACACCTTC
>TRBD1|once|TRBV15|TRBJ1-5
CATSRDRAFNQPQHF
TGTGCCACCAGCCGGGACAGGGCATTCAATCAGCCCCAGCATTTT
>NA|NA|TRBV11-3|TRBJ2-7
CASSQTRLGEQYF
TGTGCCAGCAGCCAAACTAGACTAGGGGAGCAGTACTTC
>NA|NA|TRBV7-9|TRBJ2-4
CASSSDGTRIQYF
TGTGCCAGCAGCTCCGATGGTACTAGGATTCAGTACTTC
>NA|once|TRBV11-2|TRBJ2-4
CASSLVGGPGNIQYF
TGTGCCAGCAGCTTAGTCGGGGGGCCGGGGAACATTCAGTACTTC
>NA|NA|TRBV18|TRBJ2-3
CASSLRTNTDTQYF
TGTGCCAGCTCACTACGGACGAACACAGATACGCAGTATTTT
>TRBD2|NA|TRBV7-2|TRBJ2-1
CASTRYGLAGAEQFF
TGTGCCAGCACCCGGTATGGACTAGCGGGAGCTGAGCAGTTCTTC
>NA|NA|TRBV7-9|TRBJ2-1
CASSLIAVEQFF
TGTGCCAGCAGCTTAATCGCAGTTGAGCAGTTCTTC
>NA|NA|TRBV2|TRBJ1-2
CASSEVQGRGSYGYTF
TGTGCCAGCAGTGAAGTGCAGGGTCGGGGTTCCTATGGCTACACCTTC
>TRBD2|NA|TRBV5-8|TRBJ2-5
CASSLLAGERETQYF
TGTGCCAGCAGCTTGCTAGCGGGAGAACGGGAGACCCAGTACTTC
>NA|NA|TRBV14|TRBJ2-7
CASSQAGIYEQYF
TGTGCCAGCAGCCAAGCCGGGATCTACGAGCAGTACTTC
>TRBD2|NA|TRBV9|TRBJ2-1
CASSAPPGLEHLEQFF
TGTGCCAGCAGCGCCCCACCGGGACTAGAGCATCTTGAGCAGTTCTTC
>TRBD2|NA|TRBV6-5|TRBJ2-7
CASSGLAGISYEQYF
TGTGCCAGCAGTGGACTAGCGGGGATTTCCTACGAGCAGTACTTC
>NA|NA|TRBV18|TRBJ2-5
CASSPAGKETQYF
TGTGCCAGCTCACCGGCAGGGAAAGAGACCCAGTACTTC
>TRBD2|NA|TRBV30|TRBJ2-4
CAWSQAGVVKNIQYF
TGTGCCTGGAGCCAAGCGGGAGTAGTCAAAAACATTCAGTACTTC